This is a list of T cell receptor beta chains from one sample in a study of blood T cell repertoires in COVID-19. Only in-frame clones appear in the TCRdb table, and some are missing; sequencing was by immunoSEQ multiplex PCR. The sample consists of approximately 320,000 clones, roughly 85% of them appearing once. Sequencing input: peripheral blood. The receptors here all came from a human donor in a cohort sampled during active COVID-19. Each CDR3 is given with its conserved first and last residue. The D gene is left open where the match is weak. Clone size is given for some rows only: seen once, a few or many times, or a class if the clone is expanded.

V gene: TRBV6-5
D gene: TRBD1
clone size: .
J gene: TRBJ1-1
CDR3 protein: CASSLFGQGLNTEAFF
CDR3 DNA: TGTGCCAGCAGTTTATTCGGACAGGGACTGAACACTGAAGCTTTCTTT

V gene: TRBV6-2/TRBV6-3
D gene: .
clone size: .
J gene: TRBJ2-3
CDR3 protein: CASSRGRSTDTQYF
CDR3 DNA: TGTGCCAGCAGTCGGGGGAGGAGCACAGATACGCAGTATTTT

V gene: TRBV2
D gene: .
clone size: once
J gene: TRBJ1-5
CDR3 protein: CASRPIGAIQPQHF
CDR3 DNA: TGTGCCAGCAGGCCGATAGGGGCCATTCAGCCCCAGCATTTT

V gene: TRBV7-3
D gene: .
clone size: .
J gene: TRBJ2-2
CDR3 protein: CASSSFSGSSGELFF
CDR3 DNA: TGTGCCAGCAGCTCATTCTCAGGGTCCAGCGGGGAGCTGTTTTTT

V gene: TRBV20-1
D gene: .
clone size: .
J gene: TRBJ2-4
CDR3 protein: CSASLRVGNIQYF
CDR3 DNA: TGCAGTGCTAGTCTGCGGGTGGGAAACATTCAGTACTTC

V gene: TRBV10-3
D gene: TRBD1
clone size: .
J gene: TRBJ2-3
CDR3 protein: CAISPPHRGGTDTQYF
CDR3 DNA: TGTGCCATCAGTCCTCCCCACAGGGGTGGCACAGATACGCAGTATTTT

V gene: TRBV5-4
D gene: TRBD1
clone size: .
J gene: TRBJ1-1
CDR3 protein: CASSLGQGTLNTEAFF
CDR3 DNA: TGTGCCAGCAGCTTGGGACAGGGGACCTTGAACACTGAAGCTTTCTTT

V gene: TRBV19
D gene: .
clone size: .
J gene: TRBJ1-4
CDR3 protein: CASSVSTDSNEKLFF
CDR3 DNA: TGTGCCAGTAGTGTCTCGACAGATAGTAATGAAAAACTGTTTTTT

V gene: TRBV30
D gene: .
clone size: .
J gene: TRBJ2-2
CDR3 protein: CAWSALDLQGIGELFF
CDR3 DNA: TGTGCCTGGAGTGCGCTTGATCTACAGGGTATCGGGGAGCTGTTTTTT

V gene: TRBV3-1/TRBV3-2
D gene: TRBD2
clone size: .
J gene: TRBJ2-2
CDR3 protein: CASSQSMSGGQYGELFF
CDR3 DNA: TGTGCCAGCAGCCAAAGTATGAGCGGGGGGCAGTACGGGGAGCTGTTTTTT

V gene: TRBV7-9
D gene: .
clone size: .
J gene: TRBJ2-3
CDR3 protein: CASSVQGRTDTQYF
CDR3 DNA: TGTGCCAGCAGCGTACAGGGTCGGACAGATACGCAGTATTTT

V gene: TRBV18
D gene: .
clone size: .
J gene: TRBJ1-1
CDR3 protein: CASSQGHKNTEAFF
CDR3 DNA: TGTGCCAGCTCACAGGGACATAAGAACACTGAAGCTTTCTTT

V gene: TRBV19
D gene: .
clone size: .
J gene: TRBJ1-6
CDR3 protein: CASSMVFGNSPLHF
CDR3 DNA: TGTGCCAGTAGTATGGTTTTCGGGAATTCACCCCTCCACTTT

V gene: TRBV6-2/TRBV6-3
D gene: TRBD2
clone size: .
J gene: TRBJ2-1
CDR3 protein: CASSSGTRRYNEQFF
CDR3 DNA: TGTGCCAGCAGCTCCGGGACTAGACGGTACAATGAGCAGTTCTTC

V gene: TRBV6-2/TRBV6-3
D gene: TRBD1
clone size: .
J gene: TRBJ1-1
CDR3 protein: CASSYSWDRGSTEAFF
CDR3 DNA: TGTGCCAGCAGTTACTCGTGGGACAGGGGCTCCACTGAAGCTTTCTTT

V gene: TRBV6-5
D gene: .
clone size: .
J gene: TRBJ1-1
CDR3 protein: CASSYSRGEAFF
CDR3 DNA: TGTGCCAGCAGCTACTCTAGGGGGGAAGCTTTCTTT